The T cell receptor (beta chain) under discussion was sequenced for a study of identical twins. Via MiXCR, TCRdb re-called the 5' RACE reads, giving one row per CDR3 protein. This sample carries roughly 1.6 million distinct CDR3 sequences, more than 30% of them seen once, and the ten largest clones take 0.25% to 0.3%. The CDR3 loop spans 14 amino acids. Trimming took off 0 bases at V and 2 bases at J, with 9 bases between the two ends. Germline lookup yields CDR1 DFQATT and CDR2 SNEGSKA (reference sequence). This clonotype was counted only a few times. The receptor was isolated from a newborn girl in good health. The sequenced sample was cord blood. The chain joins TRBV20-1 to TRBJ2-3; either TRBD1 or TRBD2 may supply D (5 bases each). The CDR3 region is CSARDRGPTDTQYF. The CDR3 DNA sequence: TGCAGTGCTAGAGATCGGGGCCCCACAGATACGCAGTATTTT.